One T cell receptor beta chain is described in this entry. The data derive from a study of control samples from healthy donors and cancer patients. Germline lookup yields CDR1 MNHEY and CDR2 SMNVEV (reference sequence). This CDR3 is built from 15 residues. J gave up 10 bases and V 11 bases, and 18 bases lay outside the gene matches. Here immunoSEQ multiplex PCR was the method, and the copy in TCRdb shows in-frame clones only, minus some. The sample has around 140,000 clones; 85% to 90% are singletons. This chain connects TRBV27 to TRBJ2-1; 9 bases agree with TRBD1. The specimen sequenced was PBMCs. The TCR sequence derives from a man over 45 with head and neck cancer. CDR3 residues: CACKGTGQGRREQFF. DNA of the CDR3: TGTGCCTGCAAAGGTACGGGACAGGGACGGCGCGAGCAGTTCTTC.